This TCR beta chain appears in the sequencing data of a study of OX40 agonist ivuxolimab in advanced cancers. The overall study: Aged about 20 to 80 with a mean of 60 years, they were approximately 80% male. Overall study results and limits: The study did not work out the antigen specificity of the expanded peripheral T cells. There was clonal expansion of CD4+ and CD8+ blood T cells by week 6 at 0.1 to 3.0 mg/kg.

Profiling relied on immunoSEQ multiplex PCR, and the TCRdb table lists in-frame clones only, not all of them. The repertoire has tens of thousands of clones, around nine tenths of them found once; the top ten carry around 1.6%. About this clone: The antigen remains undetermined. At one end, the junction sequence differs from germline, possibly due to a read error. Other DNA sequences in this sample translate to the same CDR3.

The source was CD4+ or CD8+ T cells sorted from blood, collected in a trial of the OX40 agonist ivuxolimab. The source of this sequence is an adult with an advanced solid tumor such as melanoma, head and neck, liver or kidney cancer.

The CDR3 DNA reads TGCGCCAGCAGCCTCGACAGGGGGGGGCTTGAGGCCTTC. Translation gives CASSLDRGGLEAF. The chain carries TRBV5-1 and TRBJ1-2; 9 positions agree with TRBD1. CDR3 length: 13 amino acids. Germline-derived CDR1 and CDR2 are SGHRS and YFSETQ.